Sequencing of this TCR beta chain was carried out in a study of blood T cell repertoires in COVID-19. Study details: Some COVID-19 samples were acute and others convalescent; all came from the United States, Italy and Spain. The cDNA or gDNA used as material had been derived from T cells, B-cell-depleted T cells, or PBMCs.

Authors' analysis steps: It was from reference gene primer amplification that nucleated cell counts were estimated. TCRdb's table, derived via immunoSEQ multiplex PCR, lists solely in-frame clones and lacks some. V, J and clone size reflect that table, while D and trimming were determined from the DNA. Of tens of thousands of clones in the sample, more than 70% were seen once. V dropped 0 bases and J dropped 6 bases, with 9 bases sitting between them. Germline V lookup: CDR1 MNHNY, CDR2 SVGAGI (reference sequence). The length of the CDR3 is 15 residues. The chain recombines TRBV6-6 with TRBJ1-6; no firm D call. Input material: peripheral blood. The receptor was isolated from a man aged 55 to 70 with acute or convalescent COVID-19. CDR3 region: CASSYSTGSNSPLHF. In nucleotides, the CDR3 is TGTGCCAGCAGTTACTCGACGGGGTCTAATTCACCCCTCCACTTT.